These 2 T cell receptor beta chains share one sample of origin, sequenced in a study of T cells expressing NK-cell markers. TCRdb re-analyzed the 5' RACE reads; it lists each CDR3 protein once, without DNA. The sample has 250,000 or so distinct CDR3 sequences. Material: blood T cells: a sorted CD56 or NKG2C T cell subset, CD4+ or CD8+ T cells, or bulk PBMC T cells (not recorded which). The source is a woman aged 18 to 75 in good health.

The CDR3 sequence: CSVADLAGGLGELFF. The chain has TRBV29-1 and TRBJ2-2; TCRdb calls TRBD2, which cannot be checked without DNA. The CDR3 consists of 15 residues. Germline V lookup: CDR1 SQVTM, CDR2 ANQGSEA.

The J gene is TRBJ2-3, the V gene TRBV7-2. There are 15 residues in the CDR3. Germline-derived CDR1 and CDR2 are SGHTA and FQGNSA. The CDR3 protein is CASSFYGLYTDTQYF.